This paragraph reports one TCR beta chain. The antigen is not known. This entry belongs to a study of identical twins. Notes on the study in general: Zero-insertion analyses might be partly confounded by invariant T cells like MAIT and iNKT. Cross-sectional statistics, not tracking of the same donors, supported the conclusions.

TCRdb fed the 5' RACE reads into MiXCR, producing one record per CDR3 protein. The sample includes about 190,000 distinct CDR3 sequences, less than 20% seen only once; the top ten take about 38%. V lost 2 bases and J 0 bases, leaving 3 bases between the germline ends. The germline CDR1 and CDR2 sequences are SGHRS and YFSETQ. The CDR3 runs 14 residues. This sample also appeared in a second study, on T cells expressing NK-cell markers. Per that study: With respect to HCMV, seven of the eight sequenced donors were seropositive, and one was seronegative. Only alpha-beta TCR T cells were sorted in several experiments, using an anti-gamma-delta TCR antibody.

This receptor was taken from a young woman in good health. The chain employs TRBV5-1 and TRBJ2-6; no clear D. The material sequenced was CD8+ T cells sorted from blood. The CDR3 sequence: CASSFSSGANVLTF. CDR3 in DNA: TGCGCCAGCAGCTTTTCCTCTGGGGCCAACGTCCTGACTTTC.